This T cell receptor beta chain was recorded in a study of molecular identifiers for immune sequencing clone quantification. Study outcomes and limitations: Clones exceeding 20 RNA copies carried over 97% of effector molecules but under 1% of naive-cell molecules. Jurkat TCR RNA spiked in from one cell (amid about 980,000 naive cells) was reportedly detectable. Underestimation of highly expanded clone sizes could arise where identical TCR molecules share a barcode.

MiXCR, applied by TCRdb to the PCR reads, yields one record per CDR3 protein. The sample consists of about 510,000 distinct CDR3 sequences, around 23% of them appearing once. On this clonotype: Its antigen is unknown.

Germline V CDR1 and CDR2: SGHVS, FNYEAQ. CDR3 length equals 12 residues. With 8 bases removed from V and 5 bases from J, the gap between germline ends came to 13 bases. This clonotype originated in a human donor in good health. Some libraries in this study had Jurkat cell RNA spiked in. The genes are TRBV7-6 and TRBJ2-7; D remains unclear. Sequencing input: naive CD8+ T cells from blood, with Jurkat cell RNA spiked in. Subset indicated: FACS-sorted CD8+CD4-CCR7+CD45RA+ naive T cells. DNA for the CDR3: TGTGCCAGCGGCTCTCGACCGGACGAGCAGTACTTC. This encodes CASGSRPDEQYF.